This T cell receptor beta chain is drawn from a study of cytomegalovirus exposure and HLA in healthy donors. The study's findings and limits: Clonal expansion, a later analysis showed, was greater in HLA-associated TCR beta chains than in equally common others.

J lost 2 bases, V lost 4 bases, and 5 bases had no gene match. Germline CDR1 MNHEY, CDR2 SVGAGI. The CDR3 totals 16 residues. Details on this clone: Its cognate antigen is unknown.

The PCR ran on 60 Vbeta and 13 Jbeta primers. Method: immunoSEQ multiplex PCR; TCRdb's copy keeps in-frame clones and lacks some. This table holds 150,000 or so clones, over 65% found once. The chain joins TRBV6-5 to TRBJ1-5, with TRBD1 matching over 10 bases. Source material: PBMCs. The sequence was obtained from a man aged 18-30 years in good health and CMV-seropositive. The CDR3 coding sequence is TGTGCCAGCAGTTTGGTAGGGACAGGGGGCAATCAGCCCCAGCATTTT. Amino acids: CASSLVGTGGNQPQHF.